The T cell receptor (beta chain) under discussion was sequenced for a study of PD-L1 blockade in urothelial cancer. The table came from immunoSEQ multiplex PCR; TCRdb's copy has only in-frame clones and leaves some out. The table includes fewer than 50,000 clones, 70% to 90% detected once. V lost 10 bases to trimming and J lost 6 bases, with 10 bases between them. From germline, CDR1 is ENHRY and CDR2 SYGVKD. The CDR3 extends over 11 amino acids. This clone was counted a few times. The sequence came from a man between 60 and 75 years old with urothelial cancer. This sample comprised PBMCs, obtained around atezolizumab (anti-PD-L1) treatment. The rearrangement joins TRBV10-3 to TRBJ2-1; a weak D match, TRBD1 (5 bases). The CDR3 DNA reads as TGTGCCACTACGACAGCCAATGAGCAGTTCTTC. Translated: CATTTANEQFF.